One T cell receptor beta chain is described in this entry. This record belongs to a study of blood T cells in healthy people across ages. Sample-barcoded 5' priming and a J-beta primer mix drove a second PCR of about 7 to 12 cycles. TCRdb ran MiXCR on the 5' RACE reads and lists one entry per CDR3 protein. The table includes around 1,900,000 distinct CDR3 sequences, about two fifths detected once. The sequence derives from a human donor in good health. Source material: blood.

The CDR3 here is CASSYSSTDHGYTF. The CDR3 bases are TGTGCCAGCAGTTACTCTTCCACCGACCATGGCTACACCTTC. The J gene is TRBJ1-2, the V gene TRBV6-6, with D unclear. This CDR3 contains 14 residues. V gave up 0 bases and J gave up 6 bases, with 11 bases separating them. Per the germline V gene, CDR1 is MNHNY and CDR2 is SVGAGI (reference sequence).